What follows describes a single T cell receptor beta chain. This sample is drawn from a study of blood T cell repertoires in COVID-19. The CDR3 is 14 amino acids. CDR1 LNHDA and CDR2 SQIVND come from the germline V gene (reference sequence). V lost 6 bases to trimming and J lost 0 bases, with 11 bases between them. Individuals drawn from under 30 US areas were about 18 to 95 years old. Profiled with immunoSEQ multiplex PCR; TCRdb holds only in-frame clones, not every one. Of 200,000 to 250,000 clones listed, roughly 89% were seen once; the top ten hold 3.5% to 4.5%. This TCR was recovered from a woman aged 40 to 49 with acute COVID-19. The gene calls are TRBV19 and TRBJ1-1, with a weak D call TRBD1 (5 bases). The sequenced sample consisted of PBMCs or T cells enriched from blood (not recorded which). The chain's CDR3 is CASSQTGVNTEAFF. The CDR3 nucleotides read TGTGCCAGTAGCCAAACAGGCGTGAACACTGAAGCTTTCTTT.